The 30 T cell receptor beta chains below all came from one sample that was sequenced in a study of T cell responses to AZD1222 COVID-19 vaccine. Assay used: immunoSEQ multiplex PCR; TCRdb lists only in-frame clones, some missing. This table has approximately 150,000 clones, 92% appearing once. The sample here was peripheral blood, taken 28 days after the second AZD1222 dose. Receptor source: an adult who received the AZD1222 COVID-19 vaccine.

V gene TRBV2 combines with J gene TRBJ2-7; D is ambiguous. The V and J ends lost 2 bases and 3 bases respectively, with 5 bases between them. Germline values: CDR1 SNHLY, CDR2 FYNNEI. This CDR3 contains 12 residues. DNA of the CDR3: TGTGCCAGCAGTGAAAGGGACTACGAGCAGTACTTC. As protein: CASSERDYEQYF.

The chain recombines TRBV28 with TRBJ1-5; 7 bases match TRBD1. Germline CDR1 is MDHEN and CDR2 is SYDVKM. V shed 5 bases, J shed 5 bases, and the junction held 3 bases outside the gene matches. The CDR3 consists of 13 residues. The CDR3, as DNA: TGTGCCAGCAGTCAGGGGGGTTATCAGCCCCAGCATTTT. As protein: CASSQGGYQPQHF.

This chain connects TRBV27 to TRBJ2-7; TRBD1 agrees at 8 bases. V was pared by 5 bases and J by 3 bases, with 9 bases of the junction left unmatched. This CDR3 comprises 15 residues. CDR1 is MNHEY and CDR2 is SMNVEV in the germline V gene (reference sequence). The CDR3 region is CASSPGQVHYYEQYF. The CDR3 nucleotides read TGTGCCAGCAGTCCGGGACAGGTTCATTACTACGAGCAGTACTTC.

J is TRBJ1-2 and V is TRBV24-1, with D possibly being TRBD1 (6 bases). This CDR3 contains 14 residues. Trimming left V 4 bases short and J 8 bases short, with 16 bases between. Germline CDR1 is KGHDR and CDR2 is SFDVKD. The CDR3 region is CATSDIQGSGGYTF. CDR3 nucleotide sequence: TGTGCCACCAGTGACATACAGGGCAGTGGGGGCTACACCTTC.

J is TRBJ2-2 and V is TRBV5-1; the match to TRBD1 covers 9 bases. V shed 4 bases and J 5 bases; nucleotides not matched to a gene: 3. Germline CDR1 and CDR2: SGHRS and YFSETQ. CDR3 size: 14 residues. Written as DNA, the CDR3 is TGCGCCAGCAGCGGGGGGACAGGGACCGGGGAGCTGTTTTTT. As protein: CASSGGTGTGELFF.

The chain has TRBV7-9 and TRBJ2-1, with 10 bases fitting TRBD1. V shed 6 bases, J shed 5 bases, and the junction held 7 bases outside the gene matches. Germline lookup yields CDR1 SEHNR and CDR2 FQNEAQ (reference sequence). The CDR3 sequence is 15 residues long. The CDR3 DNA is TGTGCCAGCAGTCGGACAGGGGGTGAAAACAATGAGCAGTTCTTC. It encodes CASSRTGGENNEQFF. The whole variable domain, filled in from reference TRBV7-9 and TRBJ2-1, reads DTGVSQNPRHKITKRGQNVTFRCDPISEHNRLYWYRQTLGQGPEFLTYFQNEAQLEKSRLLSDRFSAERPKGSFSTLEIQRTEQGDSAMYLCASSRTGGENNEQFFGPGTRLTVL.

The rearrangement joins TRBV12-3 or TRBV12-4 to TRBJ2-5; 8 nucleotides agree with TRBD1. The CDR3 runs 13 residues. After removal of 6 bases from V and 5 bases from J, the junction contained 5 bases not matched to a gene. CDR3 in amino acids: CASSRQGKETQYF. In DNA, the CDR3 is TGTGCCAGCAGCCGACAGGGGAAGGAGACCCAGTACTTC.

The chain is built from TRBV30 and TRBJ1-4; 8 nucleotides line up with TRBD1. CDR1 and CDR2 from the germline V gene are GTSNPN and SVGIG (reference sequence). The CDR3 has 18 residues. The ends lost 2 bases at V and 3 bases at J; junction bases unmatched: 14. CDR3 DNA: TGTGCCTGGAGTTCTACATCCTTCGACAGGGGAGCTAATGAAAAACTGTTTTTT. As protein: CAWSSTSFDRGANEKLFF.

The V call is TRBV19, the J call TRBJ1-5; a possible D gene is TRBD1 (6 bases). The CDR3 covers 15 residues. The V gene lost 9 bases and the J gene lost 7 bases, with 22 bases spanning the gap. CDR1 is LNHDA and CDR2 is SQIVND in the germline V gene (reference sequence). For the CDR3, the DNA is TGTGCCAGCCAGATCGACGGGGACACTTGGCAGCCCCAGCATTTT. Translating it yields CASQIDGDTWQPQHF.

The J gene is TRBJ1-3, the V gene TRBV6-1; 7 nucleotides match TRBD1. CDR1 is MNHNS, CDR2 SASEGT, per germline. After removal of 3 bases from V and 0 bases from J, the junction contained 5 bases not matched to a gene. The CDR3 length is 16 residues. The CDR3 DNA sequence: TGTGCCAGCAGTGATAAGGGGGCCGACTCTGGAAACACCATATATTTT. Translated, it gives CASSDKGADSGNTIYF.

The chain carries TRBV2 and TRBJ2-7; 7 bases map to TRBD1. Germline CDR1 reads SNHLY; CDR2 reads FYNNEI. The trim removed 6 bases at V and 7 bases at J, leaving 9 bases unmatched. This CDR3 contains 13 residues. The DNA for the CDR3 is TGTGCCAGCAGGGGACAGTCATTGAGGGAGCAGTACTTC. It translates to CASRGQSLREQYF.

V is TRBV24-1 and J is TRBJ2-1; D might be TRBD1 or TRBD2, each matching 5 bases. Trimming left V 1 base short and J 5 bases short, with 14 bases between. The length of the CDR3 is 16 residues. Germline-derived CDR1 and CDR2 are KGHDR and SFDVKD. The CDR3 DNA is TGTGCCACCAGTGATTTTGGGGGTAAAGTGAACAATGAGCAGTTCTTC. Protein: CATSDFGGKVNNEQFF.

The rearrangement links TRBV3-1 (or the pseudogene TRBV3-2) to TRBJ2-1, with D possibly TRBD2 on 5 matching bases. The V end lost 4 bases, the J end lost 4 bases, and 11 bases lay between the germline ends. There are 14 residues in the CDR3. The germline V gene has CDR1 LGHDT and CDR2 YNNKEL (reference sequence). CDR3 coding DNA: TGTGCCAGCAGCCCGCCCGGACTTTACAATGAGCAGTTCTTC. Protein: CASSPPGLYNEQFF.

The J gene is TRBJ1-2, the V gene TRBV5-1, with D maybe TRBD1 (5 bases). This CDR3 spans 14 amino acids. Germline loops: CDR1 SGHRS, CDR2 YFSETQ. V was trimmed by 1 base and J by 3 bases, leaving 10 bases between them. The CDR3 loop is CASSLSGEDYGYTF. The DNA for the CDR3 is TGCGCCAGCAGCTTGTCGGGGGAAGACTATGGCTACACCTTC. The full variable domain, with the rest looked up from reference TRBV5-1 and TRBJ1-2, is KAGVTQTPRYLIKTRGQQVTLSCSPISGHRSVSWYQQTPGQGLQFLFEYFSETQRNKGNFPGRFSGRQFSNSRSEMNVSTLELGDSALYLCASSLSGEDYGYTFGSGTRLTVV.

The rearrangement uses TRBV19 and TRBJ2-3; tentatively, D is TRBD1 (6 bases). Germline CDR1 LNHDA, CDR2 SQIVND (reference sequence). The V gene lost 8 bases and the J gene lost 0 bases, with 12 bases spanning the gap. This CDR3 is 14 amino acids long. The CDR3 nucleotides are TGTGCCAGTGCGAGGGGGTCGAGCACAGATACGCAGTATTTT. The encoded protein is CASARGSSTDTQYF.

The chain is built from TRBV2 and TRBJ1-1; D is ambiguous. The ends were cut back, 3 bases at V and 7 bases at J, with 12 bases in the middle. From germline, CDR1 is SNHLY and CDR2 FYNNEI. The CDR3 spans 13 residues. The CDR3 sequence: CASSDAPALEAFF. As DNA, the CDR3 is TGTGCCAGCAGTGATGCGCCCGCGCTTGAAGCTTTCTTT.

The chain has TRBV11-3 and TRBJ1-2; the match to TRBD1 covers 8 bases. V was clipped by 5 bases and J by 6 bases; unmatched bases: 8. The V gene's germline CDR1 is SGHNT and CDR2 YENEEA. The CDR3 spans 14 residues. CDR3 bases: TGTGCCAGCAGCCATACGGACAGGGAGGATGGCTACACCTTC. This gives the protein CASSHTDREDGYTF.

The chain carries TRBV2 and TRBJ2-6; 8 bases agree with TRBD1. Germline assignment: CDR1 SNHLY and CDR2 FYNNEI. The CDR3 extends over 15 amino acids. Losses at the gene ends were 3 bases for V and 4 bases for J; bases not matched to a gene: 2. As DNA, the CDR3 is TGTGCCAGCAGTGAGGACAGGGCAGGGGCCAACGTCCTGACTTTC. It is translated as CASSEDRAGANVLTF.

The gene calls are TRBV5-1 and TRBJ2-1; 16 bases line up with TRBD2. V shed 4 bases and J 7 bases; nucleotides not matched to a gene: 5. Germline lookup yields CDR1 SGHRS and CDR2 YFSETQ. The CDR3 totals 16 residues. This chain's CDR3 is CASSPGTSGRVNEQFF. CDR3 DNA: TGCGCCAGCAGCCCTGGGACTAGCGGGAGGGTTAATGAGCAGTTCTTC.

The chain uses TRBV2 and TRBJ2-1, with 8 bases identical to TRBD2. V lost 10 bases and J lost 0; bases outside the gene matches: 14. Germline V gene sequence: CDR1 SNHLY, CDR2 FYNNEI. The CDR3 has 17 residues. The CDR3 sequence is CATIREGGISSYNEQFF. CDR3 DNA: TGTGCCACCATCCGGGAGGGCGGGATAAGCTCCTACAATGAGCAGTTCTTC.

The chain employs TRBV5-1 and TRBJ2-7; TRBD2 agrees at 8 bases. Germline trimming cut 4 bases from V and 6 bases from J; bases unmatched to any gene: 12. CDR1 and CDR2 (germline): SGHRS, YFSETQ. This CDR3 region has 15 residues. In nucleotides, the CDR3 is TGCGCCAGCAGCCTTGGACTAGCCGATATGGGCGAGCAGTACTTC. This encodes CASSLGLADMGEQYF.

CDR3 sequence: CASSVGGGSTYGYTF. In DNA, the CDR3 is TGTGCCAGCAGCGTAGGAGGAGGATCCACCTATGGCTACACCTTC. The genes are TRBV9 and TRBJ1-2, with D unclear. V dropped 0 bases and J dropped 4 bases, with 13 bases sitting between them. Germline V gene sequence: CDR1 SGDLS, CDR2 YYNGEE. This CDR3 has 15 residues.

The rearrangement uses TRBV12-3 or TRBV12-4 and TRBJ1-5; D unresolved. V lost 6 bases to trimming and J lost 1 base, with 7 bases between them. This CDR3 comprises 13 residues. CDR3 protein: CASRALSNQPQHF. In DNA form, the CDR3 reads TGTGCCAGCAGAGCCCTGAGCAATCAGCCCCAGCATTTT.

This clone has a handful of counts. V and J are TRBV15 and TRBJ2-7, with 10 bases identical to TRBD2. V lost 2 bases and J lost 5; bases outside the gene matches: 9. The CDR3 is 16 amino acids. The germline CDR1 and CDR2 sequences are LNHNV and YYDKDF (reference sequence). CDR3 coding DNA: TGTGCCACCAGCAGATCACCCCCTAGCGGGAGAGACGAGCAGTACTTC. It specifies CATSRSPPSGRDEQYF.

The chain recombines TRBV5-4 with TRBJ1-2, with 9 bases lining up with TRBD1. After removal of 3 bases from V and 6 bases from J, the junction contained 6 bases not matched to a gene. CDR1 and CDR2 from the germline V gene are SGHNT and YYREEE (reference sequence). This CDR3 has 14 residues. CDR3 sequence reads: CASSWRTGEDGYTF. In DNA form, the CDR3 reads TGTGCCAGCAGCTGGAGGACAGGGGAGGATGGCTACACCTTC.

The CDR3 sequence: CATALGQGSYEQYF. DNA of the CDR3: TGTGCCACTGCGCTGGGACAGGGTTCCTACGAGCAGTACTTC. V usage is TRBV7-8 and J usage is TRBJ2-7; TRBD1 matches 9 bases. Germline trimming cut 10 bases from V and 1 base from J; bases unmatched to any gene: 8. The CDR3 is 14 residues long. Germline V CDR1 and CDR2: SGHVS, FQNEAQ.

The CDR3 is CASSAPPWRDPYNSPLHF. The CDR3 nucleotides read TGTGCCAGCAGTGCCCCCCCCTGGAGGGACCCCTATAATTCACCCCTCCACTTT. The chain carries TRBV27 and TRBJ1-6; D possibly corresponds to TRBD1 (5 bases). This CDR3 contains 18 residues. V gave up 5 bases and J gave up 2 bases, with 19 bases separating them. Germline values: CDR1 MNHEY, CDR2 SMNVEV (reference sequence).

The chain joins TRBV3-1 (or the pseudogene TRBV3-2) to TRBJ1-1; D gene uncertain. Trimming removed 2 bases at V and 4 bases at J, with 8 bases between. CDR1 is LGHDT and CDR2 is YNNKEL in the germline V gene (reference sequence). The CDR3 covers 13 residues. In nucleotides, the CDR3 is TGTGCCAGCAGCCAAATCGCACCCACTGAAGCTTTCTTT. This gives the protein CASSQIAPTEAFF.

V is TRBV3-1 (or the pseudogene TRBV3-2) and J is TRBJ1-6; D is perhaps TRBD1 (5 bases). Germline CDR1 LGHDT, CDR2 YNNKEL (reference sequence). CDR3 length: 15 residues. V was shortened by 2 bases and J by 10 bases, with 15 bases between the two germline ends. CDR3 coding DNA: TGTGCCAGCAGCCAATCCGAGGGGAGACGCTCACCCCTCCACTTT. Amino acid sequence: CASSQSEGRRSPLHF.

The chain employs TRBV3-1 (or the pseudogene TRBV3-2) and TRBJ2-7; D perhaps matches TRBD1 (5 bases). Between the trimmed V and J ends, which lost 4 bases and 1 base, there was a span of 14 bases. Germline CDR1 is LGHDT and CDR2 is YNNKEL (reference sequence). The CDR3 is made up of 15 amino acids. As DNA, the CDR3 is TGTGCCAGCAGCCCAAGGAGCAAGGGGTCCTACGAGCAGTACTTC. This sequence encodes CASSPRSKGSYEQYF.